The 13 T cell receptor beta chains below come from one sample, sequenced in a study of T cells after posttransplantation cyclophosphamide. Only in-frame clones appear in the TCRdb table, and some are missing; sequencing was by immunoSEQ multiplex PCR. This table has roughly 32,000 clones, just over 90% appearing once. Cells defined as naive were viable CD3+CD4+ or CD3+CD8+ and CCR7+CD45RA+CD45RO-CD95-CD27+CD28+. Sequences were obtained from naive CD4+ T cells sorted from PBMCs. Receptors were obtained from a woman in her sixties or seventies in good health, CMV-negative, and a related stem cell transplant donor.

The chain links TRBV6-1 to TRBJ2-5, with 7 bases aligning to TRBD2. The last part of the DNA fits TRBJ2-7 better; the J call may be wrong. The germline V gene has CDR1 MNHNS and CDR2 SASEGT. The CDR3 is 13 amino acids. CDR3 nucleotides: TGTGCCAGCAGAAGGACTAGTAGCGGCGAGCAGTACTTC. Its protein product is CASRRTSSGEQYF.

This rearrangement joins TRBV7-2 to TRBJ1-4; D ambiguous. CDR1 and CDR2 (germline): SGHTA, FQGNSA. The V end was cut by 4 bases, the J end by 11 bases, with 20 bases between. CDR3 length: 15 amino acids. The CDR3 DNA reads as TGTGCCAGCAGCTCCACTGGGAGGACTATAGGGAAACTGTTTTTT. Its translation: CASSSTGRTIGKLFF.

The chain uses TRBV7-2 and TRBJ1-1; TRBD1 agrees at 8 bases. The trim removed 0 bases at V and 6 bases at J, leaving 9 bases unmatched. Germline V gene data show CDR1 as SGHTA and CDR2 as FQGNSA. This CDR3 region has 16 residues. Here the CDR3 DNA reads TGTGCCAGCAGCTTAGCGCTCGGACAGGGTATGGCTGAAGCTTTCTTT. Its protein product is CASSLALGQGMAEAFF.

The chain links TRBV5-1 to TRBJ2-4; the match to TRBD2 covers 7 bases. The CDR3 has 16 amino acids. V dropped 3 bases and J dropped 1; count of bases not matched to a gene: 7. Germline V gene data show CDR1 as SGHRS and CDR2 as YFSETQ. CDR3 in amino acids: CASSSQGGQAKNIQYF. The CDR3 bases are TGCGCCAGCAGCTCTCAGGGAGGGCAGGCCAAAAACATTCAGTACTTC.

In this sample, this clone turned up once. This CDR3 is CASSPGGDGEAFF. CDR3 coding DNA: TGTGCCAGCAGCCCCGGTGGAGATGGTGAAGCTTTCTTT. The chain links TRBV7-3 to TRBJ1-1; no definite D call. The V gene lost 5 bases and the J gene lost 7 bases, with 14 bases spanning the gap. The length of the CDR3 is 13 residues. Germline V gene lookup returns CDR1 SGHTA and CDR2 FQGTGA.

The rearrangement joins TRBV5-4 to TRBJ1-2; 8 bases line up with TRBD1. Losses at the gene ends were 4 bases for V and 3 bases for J; bases not matched to a gene: 8. The CDR3 is 15 amino acids. CDR1 and CDR2 from the germline V gene are SGHNT and YYREEE (reference sequence). The CDR3 sequence: CASSPQAGGDYGYTF. The CDR3 DNA follows: TGTGCCAGCAGCCCACAGGCAGGGGGCGACTATGGCTACACCTTC.

The chain has TRBV9 and TRBJ2-1; 10 nucleotides align to TRBD2. Germline V gives CDR1 SGDLS, CDR2 YYNGEE. The CDR3 covers 15 residues. With 4 bases clipped from V and 10 bases from J, the junction kept 11 bases outside the gene matches. The CDR3 DNA is TGTGCCAGCAGCAGAGCCGGGACTAGCGATAACGAGCAGTTCTTC. Encoded protein: CASSRAGTSDNEQFF.

Here the CDR3 DNA reads TGTGCCAGCAGTTACCGAGAGCGCAATGAGCAGTTCTTC. Its protein is CASSYRERNEQFF. The chain carries TRBV6-6 and TRBJ2-1; D uncertain. Germline V gene lookup returns CDR1 MNHNY and CDR2 SVGAGI (reference sequence). The CDR3 totals 13 residues. V was cut by 2 bases and J by 6 bases, with 8 bases left in between.

The chain joins TRBV30 to TRBJ1-2; tentatively, D is TRBD1 (6 bases). The V gene's germline CDR1 is GTSNPN and CDR2 SVGIG (reference sequence). This CDR3 has 16 residues. Trimming cost V 0 bases and J 2 bases, with 16 bases left between them. CDR3 DNA: TGTGCCTGGAGTGTACTCGGGGGGGCGGCGAACTATGGCTACACCTTC. Protein sequence: CAWSVLGGAANYGYTF.

The chain links TRBV27 to TRBJ1-2; no clear D. The V gene's germline CDR1 is MNHEY and CDR2 SMNVEV (reference sequence). The length of the CDR3 is 13 residues. V lost 1 base and J 6 bases, leaving 9 bases between the germline ends. The CDR3 loop reads CASSLYGGHGYTF. CDR3 DNA sequence: TGTGCCAGCAGTTTATATGGTGGGCATGGCTACACCTTC.

V gene TRBV18 combines with J gene TRBJ1-2, with 10 bases fitting TRBD1. Germline V gene lookup returns CDR1 KGHSH and CDR2 LQKENI. The ends lost 3 bases at V and 6 bases at J; junction bases unmatched: 4. CDR3 length equals 14 residues. CDR3 protein: CASSPTGGKDGYTF. CDR3 nucleotide sequence: TGTGCCAGCTCACCGACAGGGGGCAAGGATGGCTACACCTTC.

This clone was counted between two and nine times. V gene TRBV6-6 combines with J gene TRBJ1-4; the match to TRBD1 covers 7 bases. Germline V gene lookup returns CDR1 MNHNY and CDR2 SVGAGI (reference sequence). The CDR3 is 14 residues long. The V and J ends lost 8 bases and 4 bases, in that order; junction bases with no gene match: 7. The CDR3 protein is CASLPGTVNEKLFF. Written as DNA, the CDR3 is TGTGCCAGCCTTCCGGGGACAGTTAATGAAAAACTGTTTTTT.

The chain uses TRBV4-1 and TRBJ1-2, with no clear D. CDR3 length equals 14 residues. Germline CDR1 is MGHRA and CDR2 is YSYEKL. V shed 0 bases and J shed 7 bases, with 12 bases lying between them. The CDR3 DNA follows: TGCGCCAGCAGCCAAGATCTTCGGGGTTTTGGCTACACCTTC. Encoded protein: CASSQDLRGFGYTF.